This T cell receptor (beta chain) was recorded in a study of cytomegalovirus exposure and HLA in healthy donors. General observations from the study: The authors later found HLA-associated TCR beta chains more clonally expanded than equally common others. The study carried out a later analysis of TCR beta sequences. It associated approximately 15,000 of them with specific HLA alleles at a false discovery rate of 0.05.

Germline V gene data show CDR1 as MNHNY and CDR2 as SVGAGI (reference sequence). With V trimmed by 5 bases and J by 6 bases, 13 bases remained unmatched. This CDR3 contains 16 residues. Primers for the PCR totalled 60 Vbeta and 13 Jbeta. Only in-frame clones appear in the TCRdb table, and some are missing; sequencing was by immunoSEQ multiplex PCR. The sample has about 160,000 clones; 80% are singletons. On this clone: As yet, its antigen is unknown.

The source material was PBMCs. The receptor's source is a man aged 25-40 years in good health and CMV-seronegative. The V call is TRBV6-6, the J call TRBJ1-5; the match to TRBD1 covers 7 bases. CDR3 nucleotide sequence: TGTGCCAGCAGTCTTGGGACAGCATCTAGGGTTCAGCCCCAGCATTTT. Translated: CASSLGTASRVQPQHF.